The next 28 T cell receptor beta chains were all read from a single sample in a study of blood T cell repertoires in COVID-19. This table comes from immunoSEQ multiplex PCR, and its TCRdb copy is limited to in-frame clones, with some not included. Here the sample spans 250,000 to 300,000 clones, 65% to 90% being singletons. Specimen: peripheral blood. These receptors came from a woman aged 70 to 79 with COVID-19, enrolled during active disease.

The chain joins TRBV21-1 to TRBJ2-7; the table calls TRBD1, which could not be checked here. TRBV21-1 is tagged as a pseudogene. The CDR3 has 15 amino acids. This CDR3 is CASRVLRGLSYEQYF. The DNA for the CDR3 is TGTGCCAGCAGGGTACTAAGGGGTTTATCCTACGAGCAGTACTTC.

The rearrangement joins TRBV6-2 or TRBV6-3 to TRBJ1-2, with D possibly being TRBD1 (5 bases). The CDR3 loop spans 14 amino acids. The V gene lost 4 bases and the J gene lost 5 bases, with 14 bases spanning the gap. From germline, CDR1 is MNHEY and CDR2 SVGEGT. In DNA, the CDR3 is TGTGCCAGCAGTTGGGGCGGCAGTTTTTATGGCTACACCTTC. It specifies CASSWGGSFYGYTF.

This clone occurred a few times. The V and J genes are TRBV5-6 and TRBJ1-5, with D hard to call. This CDR3 contains 14 residues. Trimming stripped 0 bases from V and 8 bases from J, with 12 bases between. Per germline, CDR1 SGHDT and CDR2 YYEEEE. The CDR3 protein is CASSLVGMEEPQHF. As DNA, the CDR3 is TGTGCCAGCAGCTTGGTGGGGATGGAGGAGCCCCAGCATTTT.

The V gene is TRBV18, the J gene TRBJ2-2; 8 bases align to TRBD2. CDR1 and CDR2 from the germline V gene are KGHSH and LQKENI. CDR3 length equals 14 residues. V lost 2 bases and J lost 4; bases outside the gene matches: 0. The CDR3 coding sequence is TGTGCCAGCTCACCAGGGACTAGCACCGGGGAGCTGTTTTTT. Translating it yields CASSPGTSTGELFF.

V is TRBV19 and J is TRBJ1-2; the D is unclear. Germline assignment: CDR1 LNHDA and CDR2 SQIVND (reference sequence). The CDR3 spans 16 residues. With 9 bases removed from V and 6 bases from J, the gap between germline ends came to 26 bases. CDR3 amino acids: CASRPSGGLTQDGYTF. The CDR3 nucleotides are TGTGCCAGCCGCCCCTCTGGCGGCCTGACTCAAGATGGCTACACCTTC.

Many counts were recorded for this clone. The CDR3 bases are TGTGCCAGCAGCTTAAATCCAGCGGGGAACACCGGGGAGCTGTTTTTT. Translating it yields CASSLNPAGNTGELFF. V gene TRBV7-3 combines with J gene TRBJ2-2; perhaps TRBD2 as D (6 bases). CDR1 is SGHTA, CDR2 FQGTGA, per germline. The CDR3 loop spans 16 amino acids. V lost 1 base to trimming and J lost 1 base, with 10 bases between them.

The V gene is TRBV2, the J gene TRBJ1-5; a possible D gene is TRBD1 (6 bases). Germline V gives CDR1 SNHLY, CDR2 FYNNEI. The CDR3 covers 14 residues. With 7 bases removed from V and 0 bases from J, the gap between germline ends came to 10 bases. CDR3 nucleotide sequence: TGTGCCAGCACTTGGACAGATAGCAATCAGCCCCAGCATTTT. Protein product: CASTWTDSNQPQHF.

This chain connects TRBV4-1 to TRBJ2-1; tentative D call: TRBD2 (6 bases). The germline V gene encodes CDR1 MGHRA and CDR2 YSYEKL. The CDR3 length is 17 residues. Trimming took 3 bases from V and 8 from J, leaving 23 bases between them. The CDR3, as DNA: TGCGCCAGCAGCCAGGGGGGTTTGGACACACGTCTGGATGAGCAGTTCTTC. Translated, it gives CASSQGGLDTRLDEQFF.

The chain has TRBV18 and TRBJ1-6; TRBD1 matches 7 bases. This CDR3 is 15 amino acids long. Germline V gene lookup returns CDR1 KGHSH and CDR2 LQKENI. The junction had 6 bases not matched to a gene; V was cut back by 1 base and J by 9 bases. The CDR3 DNA is TGTGCCAGCTCACCACAGGGGGCGCGGAGTTCACCCCTCCACTTT. This codes for CASSPQGARSSPLHF.

V is TRBV6-4 and J is TRBJ1-2; a possible D gene is TRBD1 (5 bases). Germline-derived CDR1 and CDR2 are MRHNA and SNTAGT. The V end was cut by 4 bases, the J end by 0 bases, with 12 bases between. The CDR3 has 15 amino acids. The CDR3 region has the DNA TGTGCCAGCAGTGCCTCGGGGCAAACTAACTATGGCTACACCTTC. Its translation: CASSASGQTNYGYTF.

This clone has just one count. The V call is TRBV14, the J call TRBJ1-3, with TRBD1 matching 8 bases. V was pared by 4 bases and J by 4 bases, with 6 bases of the junction left unmatched. Germline V gene sequence: CDR1 SGHDN, CDR2 FVKESK. This CDR3 has 15 amino acids. CDR3 sequence reads: CASSRSWTGGNTIYF. Here the CDR3 DNA reads TGTGCCAGCAGCCGAAGTTGGACAGGGGGAAACACCATATATTTT.

The chain has TRBV2 and TRBJ1-5, with TRBD1 matching over 8 bases. V was clipped by 5 bases and J by 7 bases; unmatched bases: 10. CDR1 and CDR2 from the germline V gene are SNHLY and FYNNEI. This CDR3 region has 15 residues. The chain's CDR3 is CASSPWTGIGQPQHF. CDR3 nucleotides: TGTGCCAGCAGTCCCTGGACAGGGATCGGACAGCCCCAGCATTTT.

This rearrangement joins TRBV5-8 to TRBJ2-1; D gene ambiguous. The CDR3 is 9 amino acids. Germline CDR1 and CDR2: SGHTS and YDEGEE. With 6 bases removed from V and 10 bases from J, the gap between germline ends came to 5 bases. The CDR3, as DNA: TGTGCCAGCAACCGGGAGCAGTTCTTC. Translated: CASNREQFF. Variable domain in full (rest from reference TRBV5-8 and TRBJ2-1): EAGVTQSPTHLIKTRGQQATLRCSPISGHTSVYWYQQALGLGLQFLLWYDEGEERNRGNFPPRFSGRQFPNYSSELNVNALELEDSALYLCASNREQFFGPGTRLTVL.

V and J are TRBV21-1 and TRBJ2-3; the table's D call of TRBD1 was not tested on the DNA. TRBV21-1 is a recognized pseudogene. This CDR3 contains 17 residues. The CDR3 here is CASSKVEGADRTDTQYF. The CDR3 DNA reads TGTGCCAGCAGCAAAGTCGAGGGGGCCGACCGCACAGATACGCAGTATTTT.

The chain links TRBV4-2 to TRBJ2-3; D not certain. With 4 bases removed from V and 1 base from J, the gap between germline ends came to 9 bases. CDR1 is LGHNA and CDR2 is YNFKEQ in the germline V gene. This CDR3 is 14 amino acids long. In DNA form, the CDR3 reads TGTGCCAGCAGCCCTCCACTTGGCACAGATACGCAGTATTTT. It codes for CASSPPLGTDTQYF.

The chain joins TRBV4-3 to TRBJ2-2, with TRBD2 identical over 8 bases. The CDR3 runs 14 residues. In germline, CDR1 is LGHNA, CDR2 YSLEER. Trimming took 5 bases from V and 7 from J; bases not matched to a gene: 6. The CDR3 bases are TGCGCCAGCAGCTACGGGGGGGCAGGCGGGGAGCTGTTTTTT. This encodes CASSYGGAGGELFF.

This chain joins TRBV2 and TRBJ2-7; TRBD2 matches 8 bases. The V gene's germline CDR1 is SNHLY and CDR2 FYNNEI. The CDR3 length is 14 residues. J was trimmed by 3 bases and V by 8 bases; bases with no gene match: 9. The CDR3 nucleotides read TGTGCCAGCCGTCACAGCGGGGGTCGCTACGAGCAGTACTTC. This codes for CASRHSGGRYEQYF.

The chain recombines TRBV6-2 or TRBV6-3 with TRBJ2-7, with no clear D. Deletions cut 5 bases from V and 2 bases from J, with 10 bases between. The germline CDR1 and CDR2 sequences are MNHEY and SVGEGT. The CDR3 spans 13 residues. The CDR3, as DNA: TGTGCCAGCAGTCCCAGGCATCCCTACGAGCAGTACTTC. Translated, it gives CASSPRHPYEQYF.

The chain links TRBV6-5 to TRBJ1-3; no clear D. Per the germline V gene, CDR1 is MNHEY and CDR2 is SVGAGI. The V gene lost 0 bases and the J gene lost 0 bases, with 6 bases spanning the gap. This CDR3 is built from 15 residues. The CDR3 reads CASSYSSGSGNTIYF. Here the CDR3 DNA reads TGTGCCAGCAGTTACTCTTCAGGCTCTGGAAACACCATATATTTT.

V is TRBV3-1 (or the pseudogene TRBV3-2) and J is TRBJ2-7; D may be TRBD1 (5 bases). V dropped 3 bases and J dropped 6 bases, with 9 bases sitting between them. The CDR3 is 12 residues long. Germline values: CDR1 LGHDT, CDR2 YNNKEL (reference sequence). CDR3: CASSHRGGEQYF. As DNA, the CDR3 is TGTGCCAGCAGCCATAGGGGCGGCGAGCAGTACTTC.

The chain joins TRBV3-1 (or the pseudogene TRBV3-2) to TRBJ2-5, with D possibly matching TRBD2 (5 bases). CDR3 length: 14 residues. Germline V gene sequence: CDR1 LGHDT, CDR2 YNNKEL (reference sequence). The V gene lost 0 bases and the J gene lost 3 bases, with 8 bases spanning the gap. The CDR3 DNA follows: TGTGCCAGCAGCCAAGATACTAGTGAAGAGACCCAGTACTTC. This translates into CASSQDTSEETQYF.

The rearrangement joins TRBV29-1 to TRBJ1-2; D perhaps matches TRBD1 (6 bases). The germline CDR1 and CDR2 sequences are SQVTM and ANQGSEA. The CDR3 consists of 15 residues. V was cut by 6 bases and J by 4 bases, with 21 bases left in between. The DNA of the CDR3 is TGCAGCGTGATCCGTTCGGGGGGCCAAGGCTATGGCTACACCTTC. Encoded protein: CSVIRSGGQGYGYTF.

With respect to this clone: Other nucleotide sequences in the sample specify the same CDR3. This rearrangement joins TRBV19 to TRBJ1-1; D perhaps matches TRBD1 (5 bases). CDR1 and CDR2 from the germline V gene are LNHDA and SQIVND (reference sequence). The CDR3 extends over 13 amino acids. With 4 bases removed from V and 5 bases from J, the gap between germline ends came to 11 bases. The CDR3 sequence: CASSTQGGTEAFF. In DNA form, the CDR3 reads TGTGCCAGTAGTACCCAGGGTGGGACTGAAGCTTTCTTT.

The chain recombines TRBV19 with TRBJ2-3; 9 bases line up with TRBD2. Germline-derived CDR1 and CDR2 are LNHDA and SQIVND (reference sequence). The CDR3 is 13 residues long. The V and J ends lost 6 bases and 6 bases, in that order; junction bases with no gene match: 4. The CDR3 loop is CASSRGGADTQYF. The CDR3 DNA reads as TGTGCCAGTAGCCGCGGGGGGGCCGATACGCAGTATTTT.

The DNA for the CDR3 is TGTGCCAGCGGCGCACTCGGGCAGGGAAAGTCGGAGACCCAGTACTTC. It codes for CASGALGQGKSETQYF. The chain has TRBV28 and TRBJ2-5, with D possibly matching TRBD1 (5 bases). Germline assignment: CDR1 MDHEN and CDR2 SYDVKM. The CDR3 runs to 16 residues. The V end was cut by 8 bases, the J end by 5 bases, with 24 bases between.

The J gene is TRBJ1-2, the V gene TRBV20-1; no firm D call. CDR3 size: 11 residues. Germline V gene lookup returns CDR1 DFQATT and CDR2 SNEGSKA (reference sequence). Trimming cost V 3 bases and J 8 bases, with 10 bases left between them. This CDR3 is CSASGVRGYTF. The CDR3 nucleotides are TGCAGTGCTAGCGGTGTCCGGGGCTACACCTTC.

This chain connects TRBV7-9 to TRBJ1-4; D call uncertain. The CDR3 has 13 amino acids. The germline V and J ends were trimmed by 11 bases and 4 bases, with 14 bases remaining between them. The germline V gene has CDR1 SEHNR and CDR2 FQNEAQ (reference sequence). DNA for the CDR3: TGTGCCTCCTCTGGGGAGTTTAATGAAAAACTGTTTTTT. It translates to CASSGEFNEKLFF. Drawing the rest from reference TRBV7-9 and TRBJ1-4, the complete variable domain is DTGVSQNPRHKITKRGQNVTFRCDPISEHNRLYWYRQTLGQGPEFLTYFQNEAQLEKSRLLSDRFSAERPKGSFSTLEIQRTEQGDSAMYLCASSGEFNEKLFFGSGTQLSVL.

V gene TRBV4-1 combines with J gene TRBJ1-1, with no clear D. Germline V gives CDR1 MGHRA, CDR2 YSYEKL. The CDR3 has 14 residues. Trimming removed 0 bases at V and 3 bases at J, with 8 bases between. Here the CDR3 reads CASSQDLSYTEAFF. The CDR3 DNA reads as TGCGCCAGCAGCCAAGATCTTAGTTACACTGAAGCTTTCTTT.